This entry describes one TCR beta chain. Its cognate antigen is unknown. This record comes from a study of shared clonotypes between healthy human individuals. Whole-study results and caveats: Genetic and exposure-history diversity was limited by the small donor number. The generation probabilities recorded for non-shared clonotypes fell below those of clonotypes shared by all four donors. An expected dependence of interdonor clonotype sharing on sequencing depth was noted. Sampling covered nothing but blood. Tissue TCR repertoires likely differ from those found in blood.

Assay used: immunoSEQ multiplex PCR; TCRdb lists only in-frame clones, some missing. The sample holds around 2.5 million clones, 93% seen once. Germline values: CDR1 MGHRA, CDR2 YSYEKL. The CDR3 length is 15 residues. V shed 3 bases and J 4 bases; nucleotides not matched to a gene: 8. This TCR was sampled from a man aged 18 to 29 in good health. Some clones in this sample may be carry-over from other donors' samples. Sequenced input: naive CD4+ T cells from PBMCs. Regarding subset: CD45RA+ positively selected. This chain links TRBV4-1 with TRBJ1-1; 7 positions agree with TRBD1. CDR3 DNA: TGCGCCAGCAGCCACCCTAGACAGGGCGGCACTGAAGCTTTCTTT. This translates into CASSHPRQGGTEAFF.